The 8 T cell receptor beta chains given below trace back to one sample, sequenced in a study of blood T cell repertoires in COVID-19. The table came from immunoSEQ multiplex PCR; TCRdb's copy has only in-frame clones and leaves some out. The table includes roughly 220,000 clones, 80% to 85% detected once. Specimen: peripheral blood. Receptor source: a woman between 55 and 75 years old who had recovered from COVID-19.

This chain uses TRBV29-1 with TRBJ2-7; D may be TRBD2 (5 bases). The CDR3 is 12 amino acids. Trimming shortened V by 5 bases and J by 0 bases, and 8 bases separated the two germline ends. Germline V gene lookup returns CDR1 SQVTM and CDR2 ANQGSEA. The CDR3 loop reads CSVNEGSYEQYF. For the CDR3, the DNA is TGCAGCGTTAATGAGGGCTCCTACGAGCAGTACTTC.

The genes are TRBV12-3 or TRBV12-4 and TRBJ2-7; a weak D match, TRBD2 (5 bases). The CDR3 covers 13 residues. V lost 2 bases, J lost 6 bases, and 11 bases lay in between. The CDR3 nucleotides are TGTGCCAGCAGTTTAATCGGGGATTCCGAGCAGTACTTC. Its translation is CASSLIGDSEQYF.

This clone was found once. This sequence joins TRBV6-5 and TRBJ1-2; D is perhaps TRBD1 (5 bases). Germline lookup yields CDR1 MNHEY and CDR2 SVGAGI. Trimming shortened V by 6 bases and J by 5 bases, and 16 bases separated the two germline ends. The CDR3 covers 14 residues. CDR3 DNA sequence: TGTGCCAGCAGACTCGACAGCGACCCTTATGGCTACACCTTC. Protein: CASRLDSDPYGYTF.

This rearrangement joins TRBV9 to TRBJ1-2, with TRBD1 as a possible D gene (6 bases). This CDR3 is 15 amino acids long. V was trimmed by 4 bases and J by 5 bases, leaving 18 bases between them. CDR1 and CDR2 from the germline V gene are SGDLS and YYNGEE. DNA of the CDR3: TGTGCCAGCAGCCACGAAACCGGGACACCTTATGGCTACACCTTC. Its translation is CASSHETGTPYGYTF.

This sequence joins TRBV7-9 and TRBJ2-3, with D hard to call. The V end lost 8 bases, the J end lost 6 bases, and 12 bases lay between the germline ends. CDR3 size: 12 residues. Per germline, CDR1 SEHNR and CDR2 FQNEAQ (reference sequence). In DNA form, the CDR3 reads TGTGCCAGCGCGGTATCGGCGGATACGCAGTATTTT. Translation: CASAVSADTQYF.

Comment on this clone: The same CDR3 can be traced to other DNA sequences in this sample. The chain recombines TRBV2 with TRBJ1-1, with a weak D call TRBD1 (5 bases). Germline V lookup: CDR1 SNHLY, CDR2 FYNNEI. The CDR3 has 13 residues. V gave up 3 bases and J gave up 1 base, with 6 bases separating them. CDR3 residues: CASSDQGNTEAFF. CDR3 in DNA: TGTGCCAGCAGTGATCAGGGGAACACTGAAGCTTTCTTT.

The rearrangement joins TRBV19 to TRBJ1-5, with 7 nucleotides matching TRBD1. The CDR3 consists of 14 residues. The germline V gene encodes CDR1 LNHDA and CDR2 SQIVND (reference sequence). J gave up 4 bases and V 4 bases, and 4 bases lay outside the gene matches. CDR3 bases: TGTGCCAGTAGTACGACAGGGTTGAATCAGCCCCAGCATTTT. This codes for CASSTTGLNQPQHF.

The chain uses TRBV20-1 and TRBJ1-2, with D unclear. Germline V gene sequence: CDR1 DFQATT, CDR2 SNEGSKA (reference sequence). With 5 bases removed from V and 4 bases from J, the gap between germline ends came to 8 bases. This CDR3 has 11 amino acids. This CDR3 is CSAARGYGYTF. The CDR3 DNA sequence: TGCAGTGCTGCTCGGGGCTATGGCTACACCTTC.